This TCR beta chain was recovered during a study of blood T cell repertoires in COVID-19. Study in general: In each case, the material was cDNA or gDNA derived from T cells, B-cell-depleted T cells, or PBMCs.

TCRdb keeps only in-frame clones here, not all; method: immunoSEQ multiplex PCR. Among 300,000 to 350,000 clones listed, 80% to 95% were seen once. This TCR was sampled from a woman in her twenties or thirties with COVID-19, enrolled during active disease. Sequenced material: peripheral blood.

The DNA of the CDR3 is TGTGCCAGCAGCCAGGGGGCTAATGGGGTACTAGCTTTCTTT. Protein sequence: CASSQGANGVLAFF. The chain recombines TRBV3-1 (or the pseudogene TRBV3-2) with TRBJ1-1; D is possibly TRBD1 (6 bases). Between the trimmed V and J ends, which lost 3 bases and 10 bases, there was a span of 18 bases. Germline V gene data show CDR1 as LGHDT and CDR2 as YNNKEL (reference sequence). The CDR3 has 14 residues.